This TCR beta chain was captured in a study of blood T cell repertoires in COVID-19. Study background: The samples span acute and convalescent COVID-19 from the United States, Italy and Spain. Sources were T cells, B-cell-depleted T cells, or PBMCs; the material itself was cDNA or gDNA.

J lost 4 bases, V lost 8 bases, and 8 bases had no gene match. This CDR3 region has 14 residues. Germline V CDR1 and CDR2: SNHLY, FYNNEI. Original processing methods: The assay estimated nucleated cells by amplifying reference gene primers. Profiled with immunoSEQ multiplex PCR; TCRdb holds only in-frame clones, not every one. The V and J calls and clone size come from that table; D and trimming were worked out from the DNA. The table records about 80,000 clones, roughly 80% of them present only once. The rearrangement links TRBV2 to TRBJ1-5; the match to TRBD1 covers 7 bases. Sequencing was carried out using peripheral blood. The receptor's source is a woman in her seventies with acute or convalescent COVID-19. The CDR3 region has the DNA TGTGCCAGCGGGGGACAGAACATAAATCAGCCCCAGCATTTT. Amino acids: CASGGQNINQPQHF. Full variable domain (missing parts from reference TRBV2 and TRBJ1-5): EPEVTQTPSHQVTQMGQEVILRCVPISNHLYFYWYRQILGQKVEFLVSFYNNEISEKSEIFDDQFSVERPDGSNFTLKIRSTKLEDSAMYFCASGGQNINQPQHFGDGTRLSIL.